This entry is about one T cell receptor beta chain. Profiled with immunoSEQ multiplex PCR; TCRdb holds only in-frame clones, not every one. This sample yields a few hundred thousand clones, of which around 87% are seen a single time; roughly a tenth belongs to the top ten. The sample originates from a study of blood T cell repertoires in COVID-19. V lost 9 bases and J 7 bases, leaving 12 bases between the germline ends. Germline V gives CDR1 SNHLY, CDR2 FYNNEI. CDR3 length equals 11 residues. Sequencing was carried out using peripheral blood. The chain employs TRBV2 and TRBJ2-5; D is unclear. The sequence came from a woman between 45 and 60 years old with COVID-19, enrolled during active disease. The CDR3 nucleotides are TGTGCCAGTTCGCCCCCCGGGACCCAGTACTTC. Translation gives CASSPPGTQYF.